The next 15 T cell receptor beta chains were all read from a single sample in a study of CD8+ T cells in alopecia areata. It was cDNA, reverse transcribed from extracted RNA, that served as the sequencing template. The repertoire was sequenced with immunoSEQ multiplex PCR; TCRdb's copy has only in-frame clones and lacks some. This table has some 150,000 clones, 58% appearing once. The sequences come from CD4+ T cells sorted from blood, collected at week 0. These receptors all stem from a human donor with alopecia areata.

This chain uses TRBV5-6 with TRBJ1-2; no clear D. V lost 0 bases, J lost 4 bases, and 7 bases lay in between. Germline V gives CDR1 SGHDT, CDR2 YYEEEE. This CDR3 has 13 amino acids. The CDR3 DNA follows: TGTGCCAGCAGCTTGGGAGGTACCTATGGCTACACCTTC. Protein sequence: CASSLGGTYGYTF.

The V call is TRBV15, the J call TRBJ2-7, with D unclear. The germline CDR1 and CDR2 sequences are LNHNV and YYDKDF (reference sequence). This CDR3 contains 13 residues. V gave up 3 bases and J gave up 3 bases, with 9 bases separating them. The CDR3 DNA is TGTGCCACCAGCAGCCAGGCTGGCTACGAGCAGTACTTC. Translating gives CATSSQAGYEQYF. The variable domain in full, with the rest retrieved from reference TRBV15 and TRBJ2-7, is DAMVIQNPRYQVTQFGKPVTLSCSQTLNHNVMYWYQQKSSQAPKLLFHYYDKDFNNEADTPDNFQSRRPNTSFCFLDIRSPGLGDTAMYLCATSSQAGYEQYFGPGTRLTVT.

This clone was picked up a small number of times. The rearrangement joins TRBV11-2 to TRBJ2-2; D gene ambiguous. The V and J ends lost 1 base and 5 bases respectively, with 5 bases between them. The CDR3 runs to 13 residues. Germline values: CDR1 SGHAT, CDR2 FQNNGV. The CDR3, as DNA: TGTGCCAGCAGCTTAGTGGGAACCGGGGAGCTGTTTTTT. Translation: CASSLVGTGELFF.

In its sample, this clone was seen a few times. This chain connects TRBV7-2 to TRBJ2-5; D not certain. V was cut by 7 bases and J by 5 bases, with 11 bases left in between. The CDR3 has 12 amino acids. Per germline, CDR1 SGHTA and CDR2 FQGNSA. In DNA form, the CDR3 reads TGTGCCAGCACAGTTCAACATGAGACCCAGTACTTC. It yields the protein CASTVQHETQYF.

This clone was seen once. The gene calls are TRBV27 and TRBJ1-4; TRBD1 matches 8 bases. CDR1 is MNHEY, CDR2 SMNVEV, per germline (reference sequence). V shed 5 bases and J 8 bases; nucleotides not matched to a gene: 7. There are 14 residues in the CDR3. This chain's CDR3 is CASSPRQGREKLFF. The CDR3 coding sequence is TGTGCCAGCAGTCCTCGACAGGGGAGAGAAAAACTGTTTTTT. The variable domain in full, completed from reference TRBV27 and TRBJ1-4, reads EAQVTQNPRYLITVTGKKLTVTCSQNMNHEYMSWYRQDPGLGLRQIYYSMNVEVTDKGDVPEGYKVSRKEKRNFPLILESPSPNQTSLYFCASSPRQGREKLFFGSGTQLSVL.

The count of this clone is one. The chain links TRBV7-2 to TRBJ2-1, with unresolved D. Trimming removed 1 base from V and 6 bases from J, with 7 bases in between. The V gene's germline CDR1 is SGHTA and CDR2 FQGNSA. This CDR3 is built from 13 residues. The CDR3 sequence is CASSLELFNEQFF. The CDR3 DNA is TGTGCCAGCAGCTTAGAGCTGTTCAATGAGCAGTTCTTC.

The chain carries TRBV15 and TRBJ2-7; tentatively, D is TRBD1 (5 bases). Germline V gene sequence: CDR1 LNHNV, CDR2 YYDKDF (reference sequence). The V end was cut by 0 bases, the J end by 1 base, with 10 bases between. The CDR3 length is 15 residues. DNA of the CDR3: TGTGCCACCAGCAGAGATCCGACAGCTTCCTACGAGCAGTACTTC. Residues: CATSRDPTASYEQYF.

CDR3 sequence (DNA): TGTGCCAGCAGCGTATCCGGGGGGGCAGATACGCAGTATTTT. Protein sequence: CASSVSGGADTQYF. The rearrangement joins TRBV9 to TRBJ2-3; TRBD2 matches at 8 bases. The junction had 2 bases not matched to a gene; V was cut back by 1 base and J by 4 bases. CDR3 size: 14 residues. Germline-derived CDR1 and CDR2 are SGDLS and YYNGEE.

The DNA of the CDR3 is TGCAGTGCTAGAAGAGGGAATGAGCAGTTCTTC. This sequence encodes CSARRGNEQFF. This chain joins TRBV20-1 and TRBJ2-1; a possible D gene is TRBD2 (5 bases). The germline gives CDR1 DFQATT, CDR2 SNEGSKA (reference sequence). This CDR3 comprises 11 residues. The V end lost 2 bases, the J end lost 7 bases, and 6 bases lay between the germline ends.

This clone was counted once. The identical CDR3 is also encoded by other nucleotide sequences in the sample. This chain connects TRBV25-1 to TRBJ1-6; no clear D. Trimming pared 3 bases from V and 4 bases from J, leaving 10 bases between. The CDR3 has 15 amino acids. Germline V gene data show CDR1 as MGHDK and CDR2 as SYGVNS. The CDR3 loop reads CASSDVGSYNSPLHF. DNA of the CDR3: TGTGCCAGCAGTGACGTAGGTTCTTATAATTCACCCCTCCACTTT.

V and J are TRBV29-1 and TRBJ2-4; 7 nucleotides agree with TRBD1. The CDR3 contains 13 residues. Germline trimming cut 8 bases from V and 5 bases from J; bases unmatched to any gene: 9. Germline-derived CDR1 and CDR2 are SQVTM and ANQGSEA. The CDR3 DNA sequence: TGCAGCTTCTCGACAGGGTCTCAAAACATTCAGTACTTC. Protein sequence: CSFSTGSQNIQYF. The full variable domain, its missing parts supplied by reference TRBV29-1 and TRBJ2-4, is SAVISQKPSRDICQRGTSLTIQCQVDSQVTMMFWYRQQPGQSLTLIATANQGSEATYESGFVIDKFPISRPNLTFSTLTVSNMSPEDSSIYLCSFSTGSQNIQYFGAGTRLSVL.

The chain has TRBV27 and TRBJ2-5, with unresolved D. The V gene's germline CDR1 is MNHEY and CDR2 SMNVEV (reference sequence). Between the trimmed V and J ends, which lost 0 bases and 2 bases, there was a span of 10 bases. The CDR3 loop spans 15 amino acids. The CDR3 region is CASSLSWQLQETQYF. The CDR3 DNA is TGTGCCAGCAGTTTATCGTGGCAGCTTCAAGAGACCCAGTACTTC.

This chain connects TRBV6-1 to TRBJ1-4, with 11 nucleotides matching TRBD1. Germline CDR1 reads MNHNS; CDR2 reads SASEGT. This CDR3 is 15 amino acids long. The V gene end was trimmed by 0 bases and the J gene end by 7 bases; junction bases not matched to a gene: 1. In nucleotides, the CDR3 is TGTGCCAGCAGTGAAGCGGGGACAGGGGGTGAAAAACTGTTTTTT. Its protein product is CASSEAGTGGEKLFF.

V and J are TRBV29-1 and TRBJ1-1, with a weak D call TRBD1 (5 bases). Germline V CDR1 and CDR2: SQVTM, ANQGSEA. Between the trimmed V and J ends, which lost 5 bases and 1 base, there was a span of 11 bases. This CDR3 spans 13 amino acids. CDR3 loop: CSVCRQGNTEAFF. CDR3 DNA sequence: TGCAGCGTTTGTAGGCAGGGGAACACTGAAGCTTTCTTT.

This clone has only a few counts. The chain's CDR3 is CASSLDGNGYTF. The CDR3 DNA reads as TGTGCCAGCAGCTTAGATGGGAATGGCTACACCTTC. V and J are TRBV13 and TRBJ1-2, with unresolved D. The germline CDR1 and CDR2 sequences are PRHDT and FYEKMQ (reference sequence). The V and J ends lost 1 base and 6 bases respectively, with 6 bases between them. The CDR3 runs to 12 residues. Based on the CDR3 plus reference TRBV13 and TRBJ1-2, the full variable domain is AAGVIQSPRHLIKEKRETATLKCYPIPRHDTVYWYQQGPGQDPQFLISFYEKMQSDKGSIPDRFSAQQFSDYHSELNMSSLELGDSALYFCASSLDGNGYTFGSGTRLTVV.